The 15 T cell receptor beta chains listed next were all sequenced from one sample in a study of blood T cell repertoires in COVID-19. Generated by immunoSEQ multiplex PCR, the TCRdb table keeps only in-frame clones and is missing some. The table includes fewer than 300,000 clones, roughly four fifths detected once. The sequencing input was peripheral blood. These receptors were obtained from a person aged 70 to 85 with COVID-19, enrolled during active disease.

The table lists this clone with a few counts. CDR3 loop: CASSLISARGNEELFF. In nucleotides, the CDR3 is TGTGCCAGCAGCTTGATCAGCGCTAGAGGGAACGAGGAGCTGTTTTTT. V and J are TRBV7-3 and TRBJ2-2; possible D gene TRBD2, 5 bases. CDR3 length: 16 amino acids. Deletions cut 3 bases from V and 10 bases from J, with 21 bases between. Germline V gene sequence: CDR1 SGHTA, CDR2 FQGTGA.

The chain combines TRBV7-9 with TRBJ2-5; tentative D call: TRBD1 (6 bases). The CDR3 extends over 14 amino acids. The V gene lost 4 bases and the J gene lost 0 bases, with 9 bases spanning the gap. Looked up from germline, CDR1 is SEHNR and CDR2 is FQNEAQ (reference sequence). CDR3 nucleotide sequence: TGTGCCAGCAGCTCTAACAGGGACCAAGAGACCCAGTACTTC. Residues: CASSSNRDQETQYF.

The J gene is TRBJ2-7, the V gene TRBV10-1; 8 positions agree with TRBD1. Trimming cost V 6 bases and J 3 bases; bases outside gene matches: 10. The CDR3 sequence is 15 residues long. The germline V gene has CDR1 WNHNN and CDR2 SYGVQD (reference sequence). The DNA of the CDR3 is TGCGCCAGCAGAAGACAGGGGAAGACGGACTACGAGCAGTACTTC. It encodes CASRRQGKTDYEQYF.

The chain joins TRBV15 to TRBJ2-1; tentatively, D is TRBD2 (6 bases). V gave up 0 bases and J gave up 7 bases, with 10 bases separating them. This CDR3 spans 14 amino acids. The germline CDR1 and CDR2 sequences are LNHNV and YYDKDF (reference sequence). DNA for the CDR3: TGTGCCACCAGCAGAGACGCGGGGCTTAATGAGCAGTTCTTC. Encoded protein: CATSRDAGLNEQFF.

The chain links TRBV10-3 to TRBJ2-1; 8 bases line up with TRBD2. The CDR3 covers 13 residues. V shed 10 bases, J shed 4 bases, and the junction held 6 bases outside the gene matches. Germline V lookup: CDR1 ENHRY, CDR2 SYGVKD. The CDR3 nucleotides read TGTGCCACGGGGACTAGTGGGTACAATGAGCAGTTCTTC. Its translation is CATGTSGYNEQFF.

The rearrangement links TRBV7-3 to TRBJ2-1; TRBD2 might be the D (6 bases). The germline V gene encodes CDR1 SGHTA and CDR2 FQGTGA. Trimming removed 5 bases at V and 5 bases at J, with 7 bases between. The CDR3 is made up of 12 amino acids. This chain's CDR3 is CASSRGNNEQFF. In nucleotides, the CDR3 is TGTGCCAGCAGCCGGGGGAACAATGAGCAGTTCTTC.

The J gene is TRBJ2-7, the V gene TRBV2, with 11 bases fitting TRBD2. Trimming cost V 5 bases and J 4 bases; bases outside gene matches: 4. Germline CDR1 is SNHLY and CDR2 is FYNNEI. The CDR3 is 14 residues long. CDR3 nucleotides: TGTGCCAGCAGTACTAGCGGGAGCGGGTACGAGCAGTACTTC. Translated: CASSTSGSGYEQYF.

CDR3 nucleotides: TGTGCCTGGAGTTCAGGACTAGTCAGGGATAACGAGCAGTACTTC. Translated: CAWSSGLVRDNEQYF. The rearrangement joins TRBV30 to TRBJ2-7; 7 bases fit TRBD2. Germline CDR1 and CDR2: GTSNPN and SVGIG (reference sequence). Trimming removed 2 bases from V and 5 bases from J; junction bases left unmatched: 12. This CDR3 has 15 residues.

The V call is TRBV7-8, the J call TRBJ1-2; maybe TRBD1 (6 bases). V was clipped by 4 bases and J by 4 bases, with 16 bases between them. Germline V gene sequence: CDR1 SGHVS, CDR2 FQNEAQ. The CDR3 contains 15 residues. CDR3 DNA sequence: TGTGCCAGCAGCTCCAACAGGGACCCTACCTATGGCTACACCTTC. Its protein product is CASSSNRDPTYGYTF.

V and J are TRBV6-6 and TRBJ2-1; possible D gene TRBD2, 5 bases. Germline V CDR1 and CDR2: MNHNY, SVGAGI (reference sequence). Trimming pared 5 bases from V and 0 bases from J, leaving 11 bases between. The CDR3 runs 15 residues. In DNA form, the CDR3 reads TGTGCCAGCAGTCCCCCGGGGAGCTCCTACAATGAGCAGTTCTTC. Protein sequence: CASSPPGSSYNEQFF.

This clone was seen a single time. The rearrangement links TRBV9 to TRBJ1-4, with TRBD1 matching over 7 bases. Germline CDR1 SGDLS, CDR2 YYNGEE. The ends lost 3 bases at V and 7 bases at J; junction bases unmatched: 9. The CDR3 contains 15 residues. The CDR3 loop is CASSAADRLGEKLFF. The CDR3 nucleotides read TGTGCCAGCAGCGCAGCGGACAGGCTAGGTGAAAAACTGTTTTTT.

The chain recombines TRBV19 with TRBJ2-2, with 7 bases matching TRBD2. V shed 3 bases and J 6 bases; nucleotides not matched to a gene: 4. Germline CDR1 LNHDA, CDR2 SQIVND (reference sequence). This CDR3 has 14 amino acids. In nucleotides, the CDR3 is TGTGCCAGTAGTATTTTAGCGGGCGCCGGGGAGCTGTTTTTT. Residues: CASSILAGAGELFF.

The rearrangement uses TRBV7-8 and TRBJ2-7, with D possibly being TRBD2 (6 bases). Trimming took off 6 bases at V and 6 bases at J, with 15 bases between the two ends. The germline V gene has CDR1 SGHVS and CDR2 FQNEAQ. The CDR3 runs 13 residues. The CDR3 here is CASSLGFGGEQYF. The CDR3 nucleotides are TGTGCCAGCAGTCTAGGTTTCGGGGGCGAGCAGTACTTC.

This chain uses TRBV25-1 with TRBJ2-1, with D unresolved. This CDR3 is 17 amino acids long. Trimming stripped 1 base from V and 5 bases from J, with 18 bases between. Germline CDR1 is MGHDK and CDR2 is SYGVNS. The CDR3 is CASSESELITLHNEQFF. The DNA of the CDR3 is TGTGCCAGCAGTGAATCGGAGTTGATAACCTTACACAATGAGCAGTTCTTC.

The chain couples TRBV7-9 to TRBJ1-5, with TRBD1 as a possible D gene (5 bases). CDR3 length: 14 residues. CDR1 is SEHNR and CDR2 is FQNEAQ in the germline V gene (reference sequence). V lost 5 bases and J 7 bases, leaving 15 bases between the germline ends. The CDR3: CASSLEGSHQPQHF. The CDR3 region has the DNA TGTGCCAGCAGCCTGGAGGGGTCCCACCAGCCCCAGCATTTT.